One and the same sample provided the 25 T cell receptor beta chains below, sequenced in a study of regulatory T cells in long-lasting Graves disease. Library construction for TCR beta used iRepertoire HTBI primers and Arm-PCR of CDR3 regions. Via MiXCR, TCRdb re-called the multiplex PCR reads, giving one row per CDR3 protein. The profile shows roughly 430,000 distinct CDR3 sequences, roughly 21% of them singletons. The time point here: persistent/refractory GD, antithyroid drugs over 5 years with positive TRAb. Scientists built the TCR library using RNA that was extracted from PBMCs. The sequencing here drew on peripheral blood mononuclear cells (PBMCs), taken when the disease was refractory, from a patient treated with antithyroid drugs. These receptors all stem from a female donor with Graves disease.

The chain couples TRBV19 to TRBJ2-1; D is possibly TRBD1 (6 bases). The CDR3 is 14 amino acids. V shed 3 bases and J shed 8 bases, with 14 bases lying between them. Germline V gives CDR1 LNHDA, CDR2 SQIVND (reference sequence). CDR3 loop: CASSIFPGVYEQFF. The CDR3 bases are TGTGCCAGTAGTATTTTTCCAGGGGTCTATGAGCAGTTCTTC. The complete variable domain, with remaining parts taken from reference TRBV19 and TRBJ2-1, reads DGGITQSPKYLFRKEGQNVTLSCEQNLNHDAMYWYRQDPGQGLRLIYYSQIVNDFQKGDIAEGYSVSREKKESFPLTVTSAQKNPTAFYLCASSIFPGVYEQFFGPGTRLTVL.

The table lists this clonotype with a few counts. The rearrangement links TRBV18 to TRBJ2-7, with 7 bases fitting TRBD1. Germline CDR1 KGHSH, CDR2 LQKENI. The CDR3 contains 15 residues. With 2 bases clipped from V and 5 bases from J, the junction kept 9 bases outside the gene matches. CDR3 protein: CASSPTTGVADEQYF. In DNA, the CDR3 is TGTGCCAGCTCACCAACAACAGGGGTAGCAGACGAGCAGTACTTC.

The chain carries TRBV20-1 and TRBJ1-5, with a possible D match to TRBD1 (5 bases). CDR1 is DFQATT and CDR2 is SNEGSKA in the germline V gene (reference sequence). Trimming removed 4 bases at V and 1 base at J, with 14 bases between. The CDR3 totals 15 residues. The CDR3 here is CSANAGGKSNQPQHF. The CDR3, as DNA: TGCAGTGCTAACGCCGGGGGTAAGAGCAATCAGCCCCAGCATTTT.

The chain has TRBV7-8 and TRBJ2-2; D call uncertain. V shed 8 bases and J shed 1 base, with 11 bases lying between them. The CDR3 is 14 amino acids. Germline values: CDR1 SGHVS, CDR2 FQNEAQ. CDR3 sequence reads: CASPGRQNTGELFF. The CDR3 DNA follows: TGTGCCAGCCCTGGACGGCAGAACACCGGGGAGCTGTTTTTT.

This sequence joins TRBV20-1 and TRBJ2-3, with 9 positions matching TRBD2. CDR3 length: 14 amino acids. Germline V gene data show CDR1 as DFQATT and CDR2 as SNEGSKA (reference sequence). CDR3 in DNA: TGCATAGGTCTAGCGGGGAGGGCGGGTGATACGCAGTATTTT. This encodes CIGLAGRAGDTQYF.

In this sample, this clonotype turned up many times. The junction does not match germline at one end; this may be a read error. This chain links TRBV5-1 with TRBJ1-1; TRBD1 matches at 11 bases. The CDR3 is 13 amino acids. CDR1 is SGHRS and CDR2 is YFSETQ in the germline V gene. CDR3 loop: CASSLGQGAEAFF. Written as DNA, the CDR3 is TGTGCCAGCAGTTTGGGACAGGGGGCTGAAGCTTTCTTT. The full variable domain, with the rest looked up from reference TRBV5-1 and TRBJ1-1, is KAGVTQTPRYLIKTRGQQVTLSCSPISGHRSVSWYQQTPGQGLQFLFEYFSETQRNKGNFPGRFSGRQFSNSRSEMNVSTLELGDSALYLCASSLGQGAEAFFGQGTRLTVV.

This clonotype was detected ten times or more. V and J are TRBV12-3 or TRBV12-4 and TRBJ2-4; D is perhaps TRBD2 (5 bases). Trimming removed 8 bases from V and 0 bases from J, with 8 bases in between. This CDR3 spans 13 amino acids. Here the CDR3 reads CASGREAKNIQYF. Written as DNA, the CDR3 is TGTGCCAGCGGACGGGAAGCCAAAAACATTCAGTACTTC.

The CDR3 nucleotides are TGTGCCTGGACTCTGGGGTTAGAGCAGCCCCAGCATTTT. Its translation is CAWTLGLEQPQHF. The chain recombines TRBV30 with TRBJ1-5; D remains ambiguous. V dropped 4 bases and J dropped 7 bases, with 14 bases sitting between them. Germline values: CDR1 GTSNPN, CDR2 SVGIG (reference sequence). The CDR3 length is 13 residues.

This clonotype appeared a few times. This chain uses TRBV11-1 with TRBJ2-7, with 9 bases fitting TRBD2. The CDR3 has 19 amino acids. Germline V gene sequence: CDR1 SGHAT, CDR2 FQDESV (reference sequence). V was pared by 3 bases and J by 5 bases, with 20 bases of the junction left unmatched. CDR3: CASSLTGAGGVAGVHEQYF. The CDR3 region has the DNA TGTGCCAGCAGCTTGACGGGCGCGGGGGGGGTAGCGGGAGTCCACGAGCAGTACTTC.

Ten or more counts support this clonotype. This chain joins TRBV6-1 and TRBJ1-2; maybe TRBD1 (6 bases). V was cut by 6 bases and J by 5 bases, with 13 bases left in between. The CDR3 runs to 13 residues. Germline CDR1 MNHNS, CDR2 SASEGT. The CDR3 is CASSPGQTYGYTF. The DNA for the CDR3 is TGTGCCAGCAGCCCGGGACAAACGTATGGCTACACCTTC.

The V gene is TRBV9, the J gene TRBJ2-7; D is ambiguous. CDR1 is SGDLS, CDR2 YYNGEE, per germline. This CDR3 is 14 amino acids long. The V gene lost 4 bases and the J gene lost 2 bases, with 13 bases spanning the gap. CDR3 region: CASSPGGNAYEQYF. DNA for the CDR3: TGTGCCAGCAGCCCCGGTGGGAACGCCTACGAGCAGTACTTC.

Only a few counts were recorded for this clonotype. The V gene is TRBV28, the J gene TRBJ1-3; a weak D match, TRBD1 (5 bases). CDR1 is MDHEN, CDR2 SYDVKM, per germline. V lost 3 bases and J lost 9, with 12 bases in between. The length of the CDR3 is 13 residues. For the CDR3, the DNA is TGTGCCAGCAGTTTTTCGGGGCCGTCCACCATATATTTT. Translation gives CASSFSGPSTIYF. The whole variable domain, remainder taken from reference TRBV28 and TRBJ1-3, is DVKVTQSSRYLVKRTGEKVFLECVQDMDHENMFWYRQDPGLGLRLIYFSYDVKMKEKGDIPEGYSVSREKKERFSLILESASTNQTSMYLCASSFSGPSTIYFGEGSWLTVV.

With regard to this clonotype: One end of the junction fails to match germline, which may point to a read error. V usage is TRBV3-1 and J usage is TRBJ2-7; no reliable D call. Germline V lookup: CDR1 LGHDT, CDR2 YNNKEL (reference sequence). The CDR3 covers 12 residues. The CDR3 DNA follows: TGTGCCAGCAGCCAAGAAATGAGCGAGCAGTGCTTC. This encodes CASSQEMSEQCF.

This clonotype was counted a few times. The gene calls are TRBV20-1 and TRBJ1-1; no firm D call. Germline V CDR1 and CDR2: DFQATT, SNEGSKA (reference sequence). V was shortened by 1 base and J by 6 bases, with 9 bases between the two germline ends. This CDR3 comprises 12 residues. The CDR3 region is CSARGSGPEAFF. In nucleotides, the CDR3 is TGCAGTGCTAGAGGATCGGGTCCTGAAGCTTTCTTT.

This clonotype was counted between two and nine times. The genes are TRBV2 and TRBJ2-1, with 7 bases lining up with TRBD2. Germline V lookup: CDR1 SNHLY, CDR2 FYNNEI. The CDR3 runs to 13 residues. J was trimmed by 9 bases and V by 5 bases; bases with no gene match: 7. This chain's CDR3 is CASSLSGMGEQFF. The CDR3 nucleotides are TGTGCCAGCAGTTTGAGCGGGATGGGTGAGCAGTTCTTC.

This clonotype was observed many times. V and J are TRBV29-1 and TRBJ2-5, with D hard to call. There are 12 residues in the CDR3. The V and J ends lost 5 bases and 1 base respectively, with 8 bases between them. Germline V CDR1 and CDR2: SQVTM, ANQGSEA. DNA for the CDR3: TGCAGCGTTCGACGGGCCCAAGAGACCCAGTACTTC. It codes for CSVRRAQETQYF.

Concerning this clonotype itself: A much larger clone is a single base away; this may be a read error. The CDR3 region has the DNA TGTGCCAGCGGGATCCCGGGACCACCCTACCAGCAGTACTTC. Amino acid sequence: CASGIPGPPYQQYF. The rearrangement links TRBV28 to TRBJ2-7; possibly TRBD1 or TRBD2 for D (5 bases each). The germline CDR1 and CDR2 sequences are MDHEN and SYDVKM. CDR3 length equals 14 residues.

This clonotype was found many times. The chain is built from TRBV9 and TRBJ1-2; D gene unclear. The CDR3 has 14 residues. Between the trimmed V and J ends, which lost 4 bases and 2 bases, there was a span of 12 bases. Per germline, CDR1 SGDLS and CDR2 YYNGEE. The CDR3 sequence is CASSQTPDNYGYTF. CDR3 in DNA: TGTGCCAGCAGCCAGACACCGGACAACTATGGCTACACCTTC.

This clonotype was recorded a few times. This chain joins TRBV7-2 and TRBJ2-5; D is ambiguous. Germline CDR1 SGHTA, CDR2 FQGNSA. CDR3 size: 15 residues. V lost 0 bases and J 1 base, leaving 9 bases between the germline ends. CDR3 residues: CASSLASHFQETQYF. The CDR3 region has the DNA TGTGCCAGCAGCTTAGCTTCGCATTTCCAAGAGACCCAGTACTTC.

As concerns this clonotype: Because it lacks the conserved phenylalanine or tryptophan at the end, this CDR3 is likely a read error. The rearrangement uses TRBV5-1 and TRBJ1-1, with TRBD1 identical over 8 bases. Germline lookup yields CDR1 SGHRS and CDR2 YFSETQ. After removal of 3 bases from V and 6 bases from J, the junction contained 7 bases not matched to a gene. The CDR3 spans 14 residues. DNA for the CDR3: TGCGCCAGCAGCTCCGGGACAGGCTCGGCTGAAGCTTTCCTT. Its translation is CASSSGTGSAEAFL.

The chain uses TRBV27 and TRBJ2-3, with D possibly being TRBD1 or TRBD2 (6 bases each). From germline, CDR1 is MNHEY and CDR2 SMNVEV (reference sequence). This CDR3 is built from 15 residues. V was clipped by 8 bases and J by 2 bases, with 17 bases between them. The chain's CDR3 is CASRRGDLLTDTQYF. The CDR3 bases are TGTGCCAGCCGAAGGGGGGACTTACTCACAGATACGCAGTATTTT.

This clonotype was counted between two and nine times. The chain joins TRBV13 to TRBJ2-7, with 9 bases fitting TRBD2. The CDR3 consists of 14 residues. The V gene's germline CDR1 is PRHDT and CDR2 FYEKMQ (reference sequence). The V and J ends lost 4 bases and 3 bases, in that order; junction bases with no gene match: 4. The CDR3 DNA sequence: TGTGCCAGCAGCTGGCGGGAGGGCCGCTACGAGCAGTACTTC. Residues: CASSWREGRYEQYF.

The CDR3 DNA reads TGTGCCAGCAGGGGGTCAACTAATGAAAAACTGTTTTTT. Its protein is CASRGSTNEKLFF. This sequence joins TRBV6-1 and TRBJ1-4; D unclear. This CDR3 is 13 amino acids long. The V end was cut by 6 bases, the J end by 0 bases, with 5 bases between. Germline V lookup: CDR1 MNHNS, CDR2 SASEGT.

Many counts were recorded for this clonotype. V usage is TRBV12-5 and J usage is TRBJ1-2; D is ambiguous. CDR3 length equals 12 residues. CDR1 LGHNT and CDR2 FRNRAP come from the germline V gene. V shed 2 bases and J shed 6 bases, with 7 bases lying between them. CDR3 region: CASGLCGDGYTF. The CDR3 DNA reads as TGTGCTAGTGGTTTGTGCGGGGATGGCTACACCTTC.

This clonotype was counted ten times or more. The J gene is TRBJ2-5, the V gene TRBV28; 7 bases map to TRBD1. Germline values: CDR1 MDHEN, CDR2 SYDVKM. This CDR3 contains 14 residues. After removal of 6 bases from V and 5 bases from J, the junction contained 9 bases not matched to a gene. CDR3 nucleotides: TGTGCCAGCAGCCTGACAGGGCAGGGGGAGACCCAGTACTTC. This codes for CASSLTGQGETQYF.